A single sample is the source of the 15 T cell receptor beta chains below, sequenced in a study of T-cell reconstitution after alpha-beta-depleted transplantation in children. Using unique molecular identifiers, the investigators prepared the TCRbeta library. MiXCR, run by TCRdb on the PCR reads, gives a single entry per CDR3 protein. Of roughly 300,000 distinct CDR3 sequences listed, approximately 10% are singletons. Sequenced material: PBMCs from the stem cell graft donor, taken from the stem cell graft. Receptor source: a human donor who donated a stem cell graft to a child with acute lymphoblastic leukemia.

This clonotype was observed at least ten times. This chain links TRBV11-2 with TRBJ1-2, with D uncertain. CDR1 is SGHAT, CDR2 FQNNGV, per germline. The CDR3 is made up of 9 amino acids. The V and J ends lost 8 bases and 8 bases respectively, with 6 bases between them. CDR3 nucleotides: TGTGCCAGCCCTAGCGGCTACACCTTC. Translated, it gives CASPSGYTF.

This clonotype was seen more than once but under ten times. This chain connects TRBV10-3 to TRBJ2-7; no firm D call. Trimming left V 3 bases short and J 2 bases short, with 17 bases between. Germline V lookup: CDR1 ENHRY, CDR2 SYGVKD. The CDR3 totals 16 residues. The CDR3 region is CAISDGPVLGPYEQYF. In DNA, the CDR3 is TGTGCCATCAGTGACGGACCCGTCCTAGGCCCCTACGAGCAGTACTTC.

This clonotype was counted only a few times. This chain links TRBV7-9 with TRBJ1-2; D is undetermined. V was clipped by 8 bases and J by 5 bases, with 21 bases between them. This CDR3 spans 15 amino acids. Germline V lookup: CDR1 SEHNR, CDR2 FQNEAQ (reference sequence). The CDR3 DNA follows: TGTGCCAGCGAAAAACCCACGGAAAGGCTTTATGGCTACACCTTC. This sequence encodes CASEKPTERLYGYTF.

There are a few counts of this clonotype. The chain couples TRBV10-3 to TRBJ2-5; 10 bases match TRBD2. The V gene end was trimmed by 0 bases and the J gene end by 4 bases; junction bases not matched to a gene: 5. The CDR3 is 16 amino acids. The germline V gene has CDR1 ENHRY and CDR2 SYGVKD. CDR3 sequence: CAISESLAGATETQYF. The CDR3 DNA sequence: TGTGCCATCAGTGAGTCGCTAGCGGGAGCCACAGAGACCCAGTACTTC.

This clonotype has only one observation. Germline is not matched at one junction end, which may reflect a read error. The chain combines TRBV27 with TRBJ2-7; TRBD1 matches 7 bases. The CDR3 extends over 14 amino acids. In germline, CDR1 is MNHEY, CDR2 SMNVEV (reference sequence). The CDR3 reads CVSSSQGETYEQYF. In DNA form, the CDR3 reads TGTGTCAGCAGTTCTCAGGGGGAGACCTACGAGCAGTACTTC.

This clonotype was counted between two and nine times. The rearrangement joins TRBV18 to TRBJ2-1; 12 nucleotides align to TRBD2. Looked up from germline, CDR1 is KGHSH and CDR2 is LQKENI. The junction had 7 bases not matched to a gene; V was cut back by 3 bases and J by 7 bases. The CDR3 runs 16 residues. CDR3 region: CASSPLAGGGENEQFF. Written as DNA, the CDR3 is TGTGCCAGCTCACCGCTAGCGGGAGGGGGTGAGAATGAGCAGTTCTTC.

This clonotype was seen at least ten times. The genes are TRBV27 and TRBJ1-2, with 9 bases matching TRBD1. The CDR3 consists of 18 residues. Per germline, CDR1 MNHEY and CDR2 SMNVEV (reference sequence). The junction had 16 bases not matched to a gene; V was cut back by 4 bases and J by 4 bases. CDR3 nucleotides: TGTGCCAGCAGTTCCCTATCAGGACAGGGGAGCCAGCGCTATGGCTACACCTTC. As protein: CASSSLSGQGSQRYGYTF.

The table lists this clonotype with a few counts. This chain joins TRBV5-1 and TRBJ2-7; no clear D gene. Germline-derived CDR1 and CDR2 are SGHRS and YFSETQ. This CDR3 spans 13 amino acids. V was trimmed by 0 bases and J by 1 base, leaving 5 bases between them. In DNA, the CDR3 is TGCGCCAGCAGCTTGGTGCCTTCCTACGAGCAGTACTTC. It encodes CASSLVPSYEQYF.

This clonotype was seen repeatedly, ten times or more. The chain uses TRBV6-1 and TRBJ2-2; 11 bases match TRBD2. The CDR3 extends over 15 amino acids. V dropped 6 bases and J dropped 6; count of bases not matched to a gene: 6. Germline CDR1 is MNHNS and CDR2 is SASEGT. CDR3 in DNA: TGTGCCAGCAGAACCACTAGCGGGAGTTCCGGGGAGCTGTTTTTT. It encodes CASRTTSGSSGELFF.

The chain carries TRBV12-3 or TRBV12-4 and TRBJ2-2, with 8 bases that match TRBD2. The CDR3 consists of 15 residues. The ends lost 5 bases at V and 0 bases at J; junction bases unmatched: 2. The CDR3 coding sequence is TGTGCCAGCAGTCAAGCGGGAGCGAACACCGGGGAGCTGTTTTTT. Encoded protein: CASSQAGANTGELFF.

This clonotype was observed a handful of times. The gene calls are TRBV15 and TRBJ2-7, with D perhaps TRBD1 (6 bases). Germline values: CDR1 LNHNV, CDR2 YYDKDF (reference sequence). The CDR3 sequence is 17 residues long. V lost 5 bases, J lost 3 bases, and 23 bases lay in between. CDR3 bases: TGTGCCACCAGCCTGCCCCCAATGGGGGCCCCCTACTACGAGCAGTACTTC. Translating it yields CATSLPPMGAPYYEQYF.

Comment on this clonotype: One junction end does not reproduce the germline sequence, and a read error may be involved. The chain joins TRBV10-3 to TRBJ1-4, with 9 bases that match TRBD1. Looked up from germline, CDR1 is ENHRY and CDR2 is SYGVKD. This CDR3 is built from 15 residues. CDR3 loop: CAISDTGQGGEQLFF. CDR3 in DNA: TGTGCCATCAGTGATACGGGACAGGGAGGTGAACAACTGTTTTTT.

This clonotype was found a few times. V and J are TRBV27 and TRBJ2-7; 7 bases line up with TRBD2. CDR3 length: 16 amino acids. Germline values: CDR1 MNHEY, CDR2 SMNVEV (reference sequence). V lost 3 bases and J lost 4; bases outside the gene matches: 12. The CDR3 loop reads CASSLGGRGVGYEQYF. The CDR3, as DNA: TGTGCCAGCAGTTTGGGAGGGCGGGGCGTAGGTTACGAGCAGTACTTC.

This clonotype appeared a few times. The CDR3 loop is CASSSWTLAQYF. CDR3 in DNA: TGTGCCAGCAGCTCCTGGACCTTGGCGCAGTATTTT. The genes are TRBV5-6 and TRBJ2-3, with D hard to call. CDR1 is SGHDT and CDR2 is YYEEEE in the germline V gene. This CDR3 comprises 12 residues. Deletions cut 3 bases from V and 10 bases from J, with 12 bases between.

This clonotype was recorded many times. The rearrangement uses TRBV27 and TRBJ2-2; D remains ambiguous. Looked up from germline, CDR1 is MNHEY and CDR2 is SMNVEV (reference sequence). The CDR3 has 13 residues. With 0 bases removed from V and 6 bases from J, the gap between germline ends came to 5 bases. DNA for the CDR3: TGTGCCAGCAGTTTATCGAGGCCCGGGGAGCTGTTTTTT. It translates to CASSLSRPGELFF.